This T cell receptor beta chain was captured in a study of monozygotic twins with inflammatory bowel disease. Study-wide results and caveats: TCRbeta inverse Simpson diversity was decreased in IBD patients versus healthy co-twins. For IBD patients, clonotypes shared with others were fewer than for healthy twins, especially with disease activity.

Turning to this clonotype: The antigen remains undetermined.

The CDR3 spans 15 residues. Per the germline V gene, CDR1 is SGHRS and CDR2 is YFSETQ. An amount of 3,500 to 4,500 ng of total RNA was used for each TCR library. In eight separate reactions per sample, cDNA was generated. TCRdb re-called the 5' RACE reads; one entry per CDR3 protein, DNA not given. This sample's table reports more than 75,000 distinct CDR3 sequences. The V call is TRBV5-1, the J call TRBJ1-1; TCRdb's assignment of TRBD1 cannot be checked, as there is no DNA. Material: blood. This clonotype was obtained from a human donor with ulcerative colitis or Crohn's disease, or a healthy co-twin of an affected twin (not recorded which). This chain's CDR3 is CASSLAGHPNTEAFF.